This TCR beta chain was profiled in a study of T cells after yellow fever vaccination (dated by TCRdb to about 2019). Study-wide context: The SMART-Seq v4 Ultra Low Input RNA kit was used to prepare libraries from fractions with low cell numbers. Two healthy male donors, one aged 18 to 29 and one aged 30 to 40 years, made up the cohort. Bulk PBMC replicates and cell subsets were isolated from blood drawn at multiple timepoints before and after both primary and secondary immunization. To follow T-cell clones before and after primary and booster YFV17D yellow fever vaccination, bulk TCR alpha and beta repertoires were sequenced over time. The investigation overall reported the following: Compared with the primary T-cell response, the secondary T-cell response was faster but weaker, reaching its peak on day 5 rather than on day 15. Because only two donors were included in the study, the extent to which the findings can be generalized is limited. Computational filtering was required because FACS-sorted repertoires could contain abundant contaminating clonotypes from the bulk population. A small share of clonotypes occurred in both CD4 and CD8 compartments, likely arising from convergent recombination. After the booster, most clones that had expanded after primary vaccination were detected again (around 96% of CD4 and more than 85% of CD8), suggesting broad maintenance of memory.

Synthesis of TCR cDNA relied on 5'RACE template switching, a step that introduced a universal primer site along with unique molecular identifiers. cDNA synthesis was primed from both the TCR alpha and TCR beta constant segments. Two PCR steps were used to amplify libraries, with sample barcodes and sequencing adapters being added in the second step. Sequencing of libraries was performed on Illumina HiSeq 2500 (2x100 bp) or NovaSeq (2x150 bp). On the study's bioinformatics: Demultiplexing of reads and collapsing into UMI consensus sequences were performed with MIGEC, and V(D)J alignment was carried out with MiXCR. Using edgeR on replicate PBMC samples, clonotypes were called vaccine-responding if FDR was below 0.01 and the log2 fold change was above 5 up to day 15. CD4 or CD8 identity was assigned to each bulk clonotype according to whether the clonotype was present at higher abundance in the sequenced CD4 repertoire or the sequenced CD8 repertoire. TCRdb itself trimmed the public reads at Q25 with fastp, ran MiXCR and retained productive beta chains. Rows with one shared CDR3 protein collapse into an entry with the most common genes and DNA. Clone size and V and J calls follow TCRdb, not the original study. Recorded for this sample are around 600,000 distinct CDR3 sequences; roughly an eighth of them occurred a single time. More than 12% of the sample is held by the ten biggest clonotypes.

Between the V and J ends, shortened by 3 bases and 1 base respectively, the junction contains 9 bases. The germline V gene specifies MNHEY as CDR1 and SVGEGT as CDR2. The CDR3 starts with the cysteine, ends with the phenylalanine, and has 15 residues. Just the 45-base CDR3 DNA is kept, in frame starting at base 1. This clonotype was seen a few times. Its antigen target is currently unknown. Per-base qualities were not stored, and no clone one base away is much larger. Per the publication, the treatment or condition label means: live attenuated yellow fever vaccine strain. At every blood-draw timepoint, two biological replicates of bulk PBMCs were collected. A standard Ficoll-Paque protocol was used to isolate PBMCs from peripheral blood. TriZol was used to extract RNA from bulk PBMCs, from CD4 and CD8 fractions, and from dextramer-positive and dextramer-negative fractions.

This specimen consisted of PBMCs, obtained on the day of the yellow fever booster vaccination. The chain uses TRBV6-2 or TRBV6-3 and TRBJ2-2; no confident D gene assignment can be made. This sequence was found in a man aged 25-40 years who received the YFV17D yellow fever vaccine. The CDR3 has the sequence CASSYYLQNTGELFF. The sequenced DNA is TGTGCCAGCAGTTATTACTTACAGAACACCGGGGAGCTGTTTTTT.